This T cell receptor (beta chain) was sequenced in a study of blood T cell repertoires in COVID-19. Background on the study: Sources were T cells, B-cell-depleted T cells, or PBMCs; the material itself was cDNA or gDNA.

The protocol was immunoSEQ multiplex PCR, while the TCRdb copy is restricted to in-frame clones and leaves out a portion. The sample consists of about 400,000 clones, nearly 90% of them appearing once. The ends were cut back, 3 bases at V and 1 base at J, with 10 bases in the middle. Germline V CDR1 and CDR2: SGHRS, YFSETQ. This CDR3 spans 14 amino acids. The cohort comprised adults aged 18 to 89 years residing in about two dozen US areas. Sequenced: PBMCs or T cells enriched from blood (not recorded which). V is TRBV5-1 and J is TRBJ1-1; D is ambiguous. This TCR was recovered from a woman between 35 and 50 years old with acute COVID-19. The CDR3 nucleotides are TGCGCCAGCAGCTGGAAAGCGGGGAACACTGAAGCTTTCTTT. It yields the protein CASSWKAGNTEAFF. Looking up the rest from reference TRBV5-1 and TRBJ1-1 gives the full variable domain: KAGVTQTPRYLIKTRGQQVTLSCSPISGHRSVSWYQQTPGQGLQFLFEYFSETQRNKGNFPGRFSGRQFSNSRSEMNVSTLELGDSALYLCASSWKAGNTEAFFGQGTRLTVV.